A selection of T cell receptor beta chains follows, all from one sample in a study of blood T cell repertoires in COVID-19. Assay used: immunoSEQ multiplex PCR; TCRdb lists only in-frame clones, some missing. This sample carries fewer than 250,000 clones, approximately 84% of them seen once, and the ten largest clones take about 7.3%. The sequencing input was peripheral blood. These receptors all stem from a woman in her forties or fifties with active or convalescent COVID-19. Both conserved end residues are part of each CDR3.

J gene: TRBJ2-1; V gene: TRBV5-1; CDR3 length: 15; CDR3 protein: CASSPGQGGYNEQFF
J gene: TRBJ2-7; V gene: TRBV11-2; CDR3 length: 16; CDR3 protein: CASSPRLAGVSYEQYF
J gene: TRBJ2-5; V gene: TRBV28; CDR3 length: 13; CDR3 protein: CASSLLAQETQYF
J gene: TRBJ1-1; V gene: TRBV28; CDR3 length: 14; CDR3 protein: CASSKAGSNTEAFF
J gene: TRBJ2-1; V gene: TRBV5-5; CDR3 length: 18; CDR3 protein: CASSPPGVLGQGDGEQFF
J gene: TRBJ2-5; V gene: TRBV6-1; CDR3 length: 15; CDR3 protein: CASSESPGGGETQYF
J gene: TRBJ2-5; V gene: TRBV5-1; CDR3 length: 14; CDR3 protein: CASSLAGRGETQYF
J gene: TRBJ2-7; V gene: TRBV11-2; CDR3 length: 12; CDR3 protein: CASSPRPYEQYF
J gene: TRBJ1-1; V gene: TRBV6-1; CDR3 length: 19; CDR3 protein: CASSESAVVKQGVNTEAFF
J gene: TRBJ2-5; V gene: TRBV29-1; CDR3 length: 11; CDR3 protein: CSVEFLETQYF
J gene: TRBJ1-1; V gene: TRBV5-6; CDR3 length: 14; CDR3 protein: CASSGNRGHTEAFF
J gene: TRBJ2-5; V gene: TRBV27; CDR3 length: 13; CDR3 protein: CASTRLAGETQYF
J gene: TRBJ1-1; V gene: TRBV28; CDR3 length: 14; CDR3 protein: CASSFPQRVQGAFF